The subject of this entry is one T cell receptor beta chain. This sample stems from a study of blood T cell repertoires in COVID-19. The CDR3 runs 13 residues. CDR1 and CDR2 (germline): KGHSH, LQKENI. The V segment lost 5 bases and the J segment 7 bases; nucleotides outside the gene matches: 5. Only in-frame clones appear in the TCRdb table, and some are missing; sequencing was by immunoSEQ multiplex PCR. The sample lists some 150,000 clones, 80% seen once, with less than 5.5% in the top ten. This chain links TRBV18 with TRBJ1-2; 9 bases are a match to TRBD1. This receptor was identified in a woman in her 50s with acute or convalescent COVID-19. The specimen was peripheral blood. The CDR3 sequence: CASSETGGVGYTF. DNA of the CDR3: TGTGCCAGCTCAGAGACAGGGGGAGTTGGCTACACCTTC. Looking up the rest from reference TRBV18 and TRBJ1-2 gives the full variable domain: NAGVMQNPRHLVRRRGQEARLRCSPMKGHSHVYWYRQLPEEGLKFMVYLQKENIIDESGMPKERFSAEFPKEGPSILRIQQVVRGDSAAYFCASSETGGVGYTFGSGTRLTVV.